This T cell receptor (beta chain) was recovered during a study of cytomegalovirus exposure and HLA in healthy donors (TCRdb year 2017). About the study as a whole: According to an earlier analysis of a few hundred of the donors, 150 million to 200 million T cells yielded 120 million or so unique TCR beta sequences and around 300 Gb of sequence data. Roughly 300 gigabases of sequencing data and approximately 92 million unique TCR sequences made up an early release that covered roughly 670 HLA-typed donors. Of the roughly 390 genotyped donors, 70% to 90% were placed in the genetic ancestry cluster associated with self-reported Caucasian donors. The study was designed to test whether signatures of past pathogen exposure could be identified by cataloging public T cell receptors. Using immunosequencing, the study profiled T cell repertoires from 666 subjects and related those repertoires to cytomegalovirus serostatus. Along with the roughly 670-subject first cohort, a separate validation cohort of over a hundred different subjects was used. High-throughput TCR immunosequencing, statistical association of individual TCRs with disease status, and machine learning were combined to predict cytomegalovirus infection status. In a later analysis, previously published TCR beta repertoires from several hundred donors were re-analyzed and high-resolution HLA genotyping was added so that TCR occurrence patterns could be studied. Rather than using new phenotypic data, the later analysis identified candidate immune exposures from TCR beta sequences and from how often those sequences occurred across donors. An earlier analysis of roughly 600 of the donors used high-throughput TCR beta sequencing to judge whether each TCR beta V gene segment behaved as functional or pseudogenic. Alongside the repertoire data, information on donor age, sex, ethnicity and CMV serostatus was compiled. Genome-wide SNP genotypes for about 60% of the roughly 700 donors were used in a later genetic analysis, which treated that subset as a discovery cohort. Every repertoire in the discovery cohort had been generated on one and the same sequencing platform. HLA typing included class I and class II loci at four-digit resolution. Typing coverage varied by locus: roughly 620-640 donors for A, B, C, DRB1 and DQB1; roughly 560 for DQA1; approximately 570 for DPA1; approximately 470 for DPB1. About five DR-DQ haplotypes were handled as single units for association and clustering, since linkage in the cohort was strong. On average, about 200,000 unique TCR beta nucleotide sequences were sequenced per donor among 398 genotyped donors of the cohort, with roughly 18% of those sequences being non-productive. The paper's findings and limits, for the study overall: Because HLA typing was missing for some donors at each locus, association tests included only the typed subset. V-gene and J-gene trimming of TCR beta chains was associated with a missense DCLRE1C variant in a later genetic analysis, and the association was replicated in an independent cohort. Compared with the roughly 600-donor mean, donors in an Asian-associated ancestry cluster had fewer N-insertions in productive TCRs, according to a later genetic analysis. Roughly uniform sequencing depth across donors was assumed in presence/absence analyses, although this assumption may not hold. According to a later analysis, TCR association rates differed among HLA loci, with DRB1 alleles showing the most associated TCRs and HLA-C alleles showing the fewest. The cohort was sequenced for TCR beta chains only, and without alpha or paired-chain data the features that could be detected were limited. A group of highly shared sequence variants was considered likely to be a technical artifact of the sequencing pipeline. In a later analysis, most CMV-associated TCR beta chains were found to appear HLA-restricted, with HLA associations seemingly driven largely by CMV exposure. Specific HLA alleles were associated with 18,000 or so TCR beta sequences at a false discovery rate of 0.05 in a later analysis. Because counts were too low, roughly 16 rarely observed V segments, including chromosome 9 orphons, were excluded from the earlier analysis of 587 of the donors. When HLA alleles, especially DR and DQ, strongly co-occurred, attributing TCR associations to individual alleles was difficult. A further reported finding was that TCR beta sequences accurately predicted the HLA-A and HLA-B alleles for most subjects in the first cohort. In an earlier analysis of fewer than 750 of the donors, most TCR beta V segments were observed in productive rearrangements about 87% or about 30% of the time, broadly matching IMGT annotations. The classifier was reported to diagnose cytomegalovirus status with high specificity and sensitivity in both the original and validation cohorts. A later analysis reported that several top co-occurrence clusters appeared linked to parvovirus B19, influenza, CMV and Epstein-Barr virus. In vitro tests confirmed that a few of the cytomegalovirus-associated TCR beta chains recognize cytomegalovirus antigens. The study gave a list of roughly 150 TCR beta chains associated with cytomegalovirus. It was suggested by the authors that the approach could potentially be generalized to other disease states and immunological phenotypes. The only immune exposure information available for the cohort was CMV serostatus. Some IMGT-functional V segments, including TRBV6-2 and TRBV6-3, could not be distinguished by the 87-base-pair reads and were therefore excluded. Most TCR sequences were seen in very few donors, while some public TCRs were found in many individuals. In a later analysis, HLA-associated TCR beta chains were found to be more clonally expanded and to have lower generation probabilities than equally common non-associated chains. Linkage disequilibrium might explain the correlated functional status among segregating V segments, but an unknown experimental factor could not be ruled out.

The cohort comprised approximately 700 healthy bone marrow donors. Cohort members were all nominally healthy when sampled, although unrecorded immune exposures were likely present. The donor was CMV seronegative and belonged to the group of several hundred seronegative cohort members. Every donor gave a peripheral blood sample, and the peripheral blood mononuclear cells from that sample were used for TCR beta sequencing. The Qiagen DNeasy Blood Extraction Kit was used to extract genomic DNA from the blood cell samples. From cysteine to phenylalanine, the CDR3 is 15 amino acids long. Only CDR3 DNA is held: 45 bases, read in frame from base 1. According to the germline V gene, CDR1 reads SGHTA and CDR2 reads FQGNSA. V ends up 5 bases short and J 9 bases short, with an unmatched junction base count of 14. Receptors were amplified or captured by the immunoSEQ multiplex PCR assay. The multiplex PCR relied on a mix of 60 forward primers for TCR Vbeta segments and 13 reverse primers for TCR Jbeta segments. Amplification of the CDR3 region of rearranged TCR beta genes was performed with a multiplex PCR assay on genomic DNA. On the Illumina HiSeq System, the amplified TCR beta libraries were sequenced as 87-base-pair reads. Per the source publication's procedure: A later analysis counted about 80 million unique TCR beta chains across the 600 to 850 repertoires, and 10 million to 11 million of these chains were shared by at least two donors. Raw reads were error-corrected and collapsed into unique sequences by a nearest-neighbor algorithm in which closely related sequences were merged to remove PCR and sequencing errors. To assign V, D and J gene segments, CDR3 sequences were aligned to IMGT reference sequences. For a sequence to be retained, a match of at least six nucleotides was required to both a V gene segment and a J gene segment. A rearrangement was called productive if the CDR3 had no stop codons and remained in frame with V and J, and every other rearrangement was called non-productive. CDR3 was defined according to IMGT convention as the region running from the second conserved V-encoded cysteine to the conserved J-encoded phenylalanine. The earlier analysis of about 570 of the donors excluded any sequence lacking an unambiguous match to a single V gene segment. In an earlier analysis of 587 of the donors, V segments were called functional above 56.7% productive rearrangements and were called segregating when the between-donor standard deviation exceeded 5%. A statistical classification framework was built for diagnosing cytomegalovirus status from the catalog of TCR beta chain sequences. In a later analysis, TCR nucleotide sequences were compared against IMGT/GENE-DB human TR gene sequences so that V and J genes could be assigned. The TCRdist pipeline was used in a later analysis to assign CDR3 sequences and most-parsimonious VDJ recombination scenarios. In a later analysis, each TCR beta chain was defined by its CDR3 amino acid sequence together with its V-gene family, and reads lacking a unique V-gene family were excluded. In a later analysis, around 600 highly shared, low-generation-probability nucleotide sequences were removed to address suspected cross-contamination and a sequencing artifact. In a later analysis, a clonal expansion index was calculated for each public chain from normalized within-repertoire ranks of inferred template counts. In a later analysis, generation probabilities were computed using a VDJ recombination model fitted to out-of-frame rearrangements, and the results were checked against IGoR. Hypergeometric tests were used in a later analysis to score TCR-TCR, TCR-HLA and TCR-CMV co-occurrence, with a repertoire-size bias correction applied to the TCR pairs. To estimate false discovery rates, a later analysis permuted the HLA or CMV assignments 20 times. In a later analysis, co-occurring TCRs were grouped with DBSCAN, and TCRdist sequence similarity was added when clustering was performed within HLA-allele-positive subsets. Repertoires with fewer than 30,000 or more than 120,000 public chains, plus five repertoires with anomalous nucleotide sharing, were excluded from co-occurrence clustering. Here the immuneACCESS table is served through TCRdb, limited to in-frame sequences with V and J called. Missing clones are a known gap in these copies; in checked studies unresolved V genes cover under half, and the rest lacks a known reason. V and J calls and clone size are those listed in that table; D and trimming were worked out from the DNA. The sample table records more than 110,000 clones. The top ten clones comprise 2% to 3% of the sample.

With regard to this clone: No cognate antigen has been identified for it.

This receptor was taken from a man between 40 and 49 years old in good health and CMV-seronegative. The sequencing sample was made of PBMCs. Recombination linked TRBV7-2 to TRBJ2-3; 7 central bases correspond to TRBD1. The CDR3 amino acid sequence is: CASSRDRASAMTQYF. Here is the DNA: TGTGCCAGCAGCCGCGACAGGGCCTCTGCCATGACGCAGTATTTT.